The 24 T cell receptor beta chains listed next were all sequenced from one sample in a study of cytomegalovirus exposure and HLA in healthy donors. The repertoire was sequenced with immunoSEQ multiplex PCR; TCRdb's copy has only in-frame clones and lacks some. The sample contains some 230,000 clones, about 93% of which appear only once. Sequenced material: PBMCs. The receptors were gathered from a woman younger than 30 in good health and CMV-seronegative.

This clone occurred many times. The chain uses TRBV6-1 and TRBJ1-2, with D unclear. This CDR3 has 15 amino acids. The V gene lost 1 base and the J gene lost 0 bases, with 9 bases spanning the gap. CDR1 and CDR2 from the germline V gene are MNHNS and SASEGT. The CDR3 sequence is CASSEEVRANYGYTF. The CDR3 DNA reads TGTGCCAGCAGTGAAGAAGTCCGAGCTAACTATGGCTACACCTTC.

The chain is built from TRBV27 and TRBJ1-5; D remains ambiguous. The CDR3 totals 14 residues. CDR1 MNHEY and CDR2 SMNVEV come from the germline V gene (reference sequence). V gave up 9 bases and J gave up 2 bases, with 14 bases separating them. The CDR3 DNA reads TGTGCCAGTGGTGACCTTGGGCGCAATCAGCCCCAGCATTTT. This translates into CASGDLGRNQPQHF.

V gene TRBV27 combines with J gene TRBJ1-1, with D maybe TRBD1 (6 bases). The CDR3 totals 16 residues. Germline V gene sequence: CDR1 MNHEY, CDR2 SMNVEV (reference sequence). Trimming stripped 8 bases from V and 1 base from J, with 20 bases between. The CDR3 sequence is CASSRQGFPQNTEAFF. CDR3 DNA: TGTGCCAGCTCCCGGCAGGGGTTTCCCCAGAACACTGAAGCTTTCTTT.

J is TRBJ1-2 and V is TRBV19; D unresolved. V was trimmed by 5 bases and J by 4 bases, leaving 11 bases between them. This CDR3 has 13 residues. Germline V lookup: CDR1 LNHDA, CDR2 SQIVND (reference sequence). This CDR3 is CASSGQRTYGYTF. CDR3 nucleotide sequence: TGTGCCAGTAGTGGGCAGAGAACCTATGGCTACACCTTC. The full variable domain, completed using reference TRBV19 and TRBJ1-2, is DGGITQSPKYLFRKEGQNVTLSCEQNLNHDAMYWYRQDPGQGLRLIYYSQIVNDFQKGDIAEGYSVSREKKESFPLTVTSAQKNPTAFYLCASSGQRTYGYTFGSGTRLTVV.

Concerning this clone: Other DNA sequences in the sample encode the same CDR3. V gene TRBV7-2 combines with J gene TRBJ2-7; the D is unclear. V lost 2 bases and J 6 bases, leaving 5 bases between the germline ends. Germline V lookup: CDR1 SGHTA, CDR2 FQGNSA. The CDR3 runs to 11 residues. DNA of the CDR3: TGTGCCAGCAGCTTAAGAGGCGAGCAGTACTTC. It codes for CASSLRGEQYF.

CDR3 sequence reads: CASKLSTSYEQYF. The DNA for the CDR3 is TGTGCCAGCAAACTATCTACTTCCTACGAGCAGTACTTC. This chain joins TRBV7-9 and TRBJ2-7; D unclear. CDR3 length: 13 amino acids. V was cut by 7 bases and J by 1 base, with 11 bases left in between. Per the germline V gene, CDR1 is SEHNR and CDR2 is FQNEAQ (reference sequence). Combining the CDR3 with reference TRBV7-9 and TRBJ2-7 gives the whole variable domain DTGVSQNPRHKITKRGQNVTFRCDPISEHNRLYWYRQTLGQGPEFLTYFQNEAQLEKSRLLSDRFSAERPKGSFSTLEIQRTEQGDSAMYLCASKLSTSYEQYFGPGTRLTVT.

Comment on this clone: The same CDR3 also results from other DNA sequences found in this sample. The chain uses TRBV19 and TRBJ1-6, with TRBD1 matching over 8 bases. Germline V gives CDR1 LNHDA, CDR2 SQIVND (reference sequence). The CDR3 length is 13 residues. J was trimmed by 7 bases and V by 10 bases; bases with no gene match: 6. The CDR3 DNA follows: TGTGCCACGCGAGACAGGGGAAATTCACCCCTCCACTTT. It specifies CATRDRGNSPLHF.

This clone appeared a single time. V is TRBV5-1 and J is TRBJ1-4, with D perhaps TRBD1 (5 bases). The CDR3 runs to 14 residues. Germline CDR1 is SGHRS and CDR2 is YFSETQ. V was clipped by 5 bases and J by 4 bases, with 12 bases between them. CDR3 amino acids: CASRSGTLNEKLFF. The CDR3 nucleotides read TGCGCCAGCAGAAGCGGGACCCTTAATGAAAAACTGTTTTTT.

This chain links TRBV27 with TRBJ2-2, with D maybe TRBD1 (6 bases). V was pared by 11 bases and J by 4 bases, with 14 bases between. CDR3 length: 13 amino acids. Per the germline V gene, CDR1 is MNHEY and CDR2 is SMNVEV (reference sequence). The CDR3 protein is CAVQGQLTGELFF. CDR3 nucleotides: TGTGCCGTCCAAGGACAGCTCACCGGGGAGCTGTTTTTT.

The gene calls are TRBV6-1 and TRBJ2-1; no reliable D call. V lost 0 bases and J lost 4, with 4 bases in between. Germline lookup yields CDR1 MNHNS and CDR2 SASEGT. The CDR3 sequence is 13 residues long. The chain's CDR3 is CASSEAEYNEQFF. The CDR3, as DNA: TGTGCCAGCAGTGAAGCCGAGTACAATGAGCAGTTCTTC.

With respect to this clone: The same CDR3 can be traced to other DNA sequences in this sample. The chain links TRBV27 to TRBJ1-2; tentative D call: TRBD1 (6 bases). The germline V and J ends were trimmed by 5 bases and 5 bases, with 18 bases remaining between them. CDR1 and CDR2 from the germline V gene are MNHEY and SMNVEV (reference sequence). CDR3 length: 15 amino acids. The CDR3 loop reads CASSGEGGPDYGYTF. For the CDR3, the DNA is TGTGCCAGCAGTGGGGAGGGGGGCCCGGATTATGGCTACACCTTC.

This chain joins TRBV29-1 and TRBJ2-1; 11 positions match TRBD2. CDR3 length: 15 amino acids. Germline CDR1 reads SQVTM; CDR2 reads ANQGSEA. V lost 7 bases, J lost 8 bases, and 13 bases stayed unmatched. The CDR3 is CSGNSGRGSFHEQFF. DNA for the CDR3: TGCAGCGGGAATAGCGGGAGGGGCTCTTTTCATGAGCAGTTCTTC.

The chain employs TRBV27 and TRBJ2-7, with D perhaps TRBD1 (6 bases). The V gene's germline CDR1 is MNHEY and CDR2 SMNVEV (reference sequence). The V gene lost 10 bases and the J gene lost 2 bases, with 18 bases spanning the gap. This CDR3 is built from 14 residues. In DNA form, the CDR3 reads TGTGCCACCCAGGGGACAAGCATAGCCTACGAGCAGTACTTC. It encodes CATQGTSIAYEQYF.

This chain joins TRBV19 and TRBJ2-2; 10 nucleotides match TRBD1. The germline V gene has CDR1 LNHDA and CDR2 SQIVND (reference sequence). V lost 2 bases to trimming and J lost 6 bases; unmatched junction nucleotides: 6. The length of the CDR3 is 16 residues. The CDR3: CASSIMRDRGSGELFF. The CDR3 DNA sequence: TGTGCCAGTAGTATAATGAGGGACAGGGGTTCCGGGGAGCTGTTTTTT. Variable domain in full (rest from reference TRBV19 and TRBJ2-2): DGGITQSPKYLFRKEGQNVTLSCEQNLNHDAMYWYRQDPGQGLRLIYYSQIVNDFQKGDIAEGYSVSREKKESFPLTVTSAQKNPTAFYLCASSIMRDRGSGELFFGEGSRLTVL.

V and J are TRBV6-5 and TRBJ2-1, with TRBD2 as a possible D gene (6 bases). This CDR3 has 13 residues. V was clipped by 5 bases and J by 8 bases, with 13 bases between them. The V gene's germline CDR1 is MNHEY and CDR2 SVGAGI. The CDR3 sequence is CASSPTWGDEQFF. The CDR3 DNA reads as TGTGCCAGCAGTCCTACATGGGGGGATGAGCAGTTCTTC.

The chain uses TRBV10-2 and TRBJ1-1; TRBD1 is a possible D gene (6 bases). The ends were cut back, 11 bases at V and 1 base at J, with 14 bases in the middle. The CDR3 sequence is 13 residues long. CDR1 is WSHSY and CDR2 is SAAADI in the germline V gene. The CDR3 DNA is TGCGCCCGGGCCCAGGGGCAGAACACTGAAGCTTTCTTT. This gives the protein CARAQGQNTEAFF.

The J gene is TRBJ2-5, the V gene TRBV6-5, with TRBD1 matching 7 bases. With 5 bases clipped from V and 6 bases from J, the junction kept 9 bases outside the gene matches. Germline V gene data show CDR1 as MNHEY and CDR2 as SVGAGI. This CDR3 contains 14 residues. DNA for the CDR3: TGTGCCAGCAGTGACCTGACAGGGATGAAGACCCAGTACTTC. It specifies CASSDLTGMKTQYF.

The chain carries TRBV7-6 and TRBJ1-1; D gene ambiguous. Germline V lookup: CDR1 SGHVS, CDR2 FNYEAQ. V shed 7 bases and J shed 0 bases, with 12 bases lying between them. The CDR3 runs 14 residues. This chain's CDR3 is CASTPRGLNTEAFF. The CDR3 DNA reads TGTGCCAGCACCCCGCGAGGGCTGAACACTGAAGCTTTCTTT.

The J gene is TRBJ2-7, the V gene TRBV6-1; no clear D. Germline V gene sequence: CDR1 MNHNS, CDR2 SASEGT. This CDR3 region has 13 residues. V shed 7 bases and J shed 0 bases, with 10 bases lying between them. The CDR3 nucleotides are TGTGCCAGCAAACTTGTGAGCTCCTACGAGCAGTACTTC. This translates into CASKLVSSYEQYF.

This clone was observed a single time. The chain has TRBV6-5 and TRBJ1-1; D perhaps matches TRBD1 (5 bases). Per the germline V gene, CDR1 is MNHEY and CDR2 is SVGAGI. Trimming pared 4 bases from V and 10 bases from J, leaving 13 bases between. This CDR3 has 12 amino acids. CDR3 loop: CASSFGTLGAFF. The CDR3 DNA follows: TGTGCCAGCAGTTTCGGGACTCTCGGAGCTTTCTTT.

J is TRBJ2-5 and V is TRBV2; D not certain. The CDR3 has 14 amino acids. Germline CDR1 and CDR2: SNHLY and FYNNEI. V lost 2 bases and J lost 0, with 7 bases in between. DNA of the CDR3: TGTGCCAGCAGTGAATCGGTTGACCAAGAGACCCAGTACTTC. This translates into CASSESVDQETQYF.

The chain recombines TRBV6-1 with TRBJ1-1, with 8 bases fitting TRBD1. CDR1 is MNHNS and CDR2 is SASEGT in the germline V gene. The CDR3 spans 15 residues. The V gene end was trimmed by 3 bases and the J gene end by 0 bases; junction bases not matched to a gene: 3. The CDR3 reads CASSDGQGLNTEAFF. CDR3 nucleotides: TGTGCCAGCAGTGATGGACAGGGCCTGAACACTGAAGCTTTCTTT.

This sequence joins TRBV7-7 and TRBJ2-3; D is unresolved. This CDR3 has 14 residues. V was shortened by 5 bases and J by 2 bases, with 11 bases between the two germline ends. Germline V gene sequence: CDR1 SSHAT, CDR2 FNYEAQ (reference sequence). The CDR3 nucleotides are TGTGCCAGCAGCCACCTGGGCTCCACAGATACGCAGTATTTT. As protein: CASSHLGSTDTQYF.

The CDR3 DNA reads TGTGCTAGTGGTTTTCAGAGGTACACTGAAGCTTTCTTT. This encodes CASGFQRYTEAFF. J is TRBJ1-1 and V is TRBV12-5; the D is unclear. Germline CDR1 reads LGHNT; CDR2 reads FRNRAP. This CDR3 has 13 residues. Trimming shortened V by 3 bases and J by 3 bases, and 8 bases separated the two germline ends.